This T cell receptor (beta chain) was captured in a study of shared clonotypes between healthy human individuals. General observations from the study: Investigators expected sequencing depth to affect clonotype sharing among donors. Richness estimates generally favored naive over memory subsets.

Splitting of each subset's genomic DNA was done evenly across several immunoSEQ plates. Libraries were prepared by immunoSEQ multiplex PCR; TCRdb keeps only in-frame clonotypes and omits some of them. Among about 700,000 clones listed, about 92% were seen once. To note about this clone: Antigen unknown.

V lost 3 bases and J lost 5, with 14 bases in between. Germline V gene lookup returns CDR1 ENHRY and CDR2 SYGVKD. The CDR3 has 14 residues. Terminally differentiated effector memory CD45RA+ cells were excluded by CCR7 positive selection of CD45RO-negative cells. This receptor was identified in a man aged 25 to 45 in good health. The material sequenced was naive CD8+ T cells sorted from blood. This chain connects TRBV10-3 to TRBJ2-7, with D perhaps TRBD1 or TRBD2 (6 bases each). DNA of the CDR3: TGTGCCATCAGTGAAGGAGGGGGTACACACGAGCAGTACTTC. Encoded protein: CAISEGGGTHEQYF.